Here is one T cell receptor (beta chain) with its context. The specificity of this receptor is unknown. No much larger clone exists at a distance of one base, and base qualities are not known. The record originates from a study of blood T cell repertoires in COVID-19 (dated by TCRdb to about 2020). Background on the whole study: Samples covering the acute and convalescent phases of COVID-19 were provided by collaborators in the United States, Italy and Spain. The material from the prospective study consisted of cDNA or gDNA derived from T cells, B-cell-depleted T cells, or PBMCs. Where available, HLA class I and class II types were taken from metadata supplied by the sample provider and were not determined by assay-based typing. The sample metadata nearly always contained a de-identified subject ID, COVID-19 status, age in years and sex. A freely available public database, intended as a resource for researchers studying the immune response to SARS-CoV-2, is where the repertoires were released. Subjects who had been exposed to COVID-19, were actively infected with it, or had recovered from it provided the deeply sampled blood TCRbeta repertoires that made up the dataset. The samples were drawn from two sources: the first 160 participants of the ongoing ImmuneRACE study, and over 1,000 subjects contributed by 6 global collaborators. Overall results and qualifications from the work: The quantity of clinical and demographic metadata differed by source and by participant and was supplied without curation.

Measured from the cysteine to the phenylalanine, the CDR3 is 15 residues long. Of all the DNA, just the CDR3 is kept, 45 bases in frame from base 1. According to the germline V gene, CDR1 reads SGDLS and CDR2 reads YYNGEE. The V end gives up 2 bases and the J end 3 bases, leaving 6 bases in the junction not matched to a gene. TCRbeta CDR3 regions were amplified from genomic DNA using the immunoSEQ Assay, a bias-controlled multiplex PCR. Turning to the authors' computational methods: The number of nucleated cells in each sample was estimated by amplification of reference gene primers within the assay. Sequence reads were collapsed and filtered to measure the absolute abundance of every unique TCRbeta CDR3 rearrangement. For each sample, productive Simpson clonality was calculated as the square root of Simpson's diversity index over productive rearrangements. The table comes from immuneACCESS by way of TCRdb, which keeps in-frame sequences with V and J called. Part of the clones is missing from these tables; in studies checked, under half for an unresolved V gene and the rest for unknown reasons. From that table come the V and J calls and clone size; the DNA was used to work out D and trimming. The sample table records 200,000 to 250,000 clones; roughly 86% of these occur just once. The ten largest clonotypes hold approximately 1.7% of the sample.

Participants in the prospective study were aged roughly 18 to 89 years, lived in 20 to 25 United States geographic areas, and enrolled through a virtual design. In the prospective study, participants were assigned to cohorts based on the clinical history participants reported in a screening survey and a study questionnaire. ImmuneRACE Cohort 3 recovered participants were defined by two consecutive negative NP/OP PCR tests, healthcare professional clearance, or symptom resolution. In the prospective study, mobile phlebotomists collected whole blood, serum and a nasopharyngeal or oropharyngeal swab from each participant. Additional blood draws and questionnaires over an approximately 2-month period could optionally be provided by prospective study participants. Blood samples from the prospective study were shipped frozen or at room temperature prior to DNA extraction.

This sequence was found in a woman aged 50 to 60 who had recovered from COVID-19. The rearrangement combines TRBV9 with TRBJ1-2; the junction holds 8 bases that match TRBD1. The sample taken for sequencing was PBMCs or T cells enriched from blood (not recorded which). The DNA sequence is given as TGTGCCAGCAGCGTCCAGCCAGGGGGCCACTATGGCTACACCTTC. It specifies CASSVQPGGHYGYTF.